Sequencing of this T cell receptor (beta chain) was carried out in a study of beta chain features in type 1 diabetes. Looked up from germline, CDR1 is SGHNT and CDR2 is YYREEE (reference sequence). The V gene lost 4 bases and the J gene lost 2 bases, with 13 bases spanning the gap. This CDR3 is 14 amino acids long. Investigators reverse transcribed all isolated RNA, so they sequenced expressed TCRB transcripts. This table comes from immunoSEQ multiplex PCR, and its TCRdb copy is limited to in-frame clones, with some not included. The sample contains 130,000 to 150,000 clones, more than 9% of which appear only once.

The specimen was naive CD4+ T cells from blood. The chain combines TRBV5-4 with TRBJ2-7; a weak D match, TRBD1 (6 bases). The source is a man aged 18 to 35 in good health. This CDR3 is CASSPGSGAYEQYF. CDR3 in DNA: TGTGCCAGCAGCCCGGGATCAGGGGCCTACGAGCAGTACTTC.